A selection of T cell receptor beta chains follows, all from one sample in a study of T-cell reconstitution after alpha-beta-depleted transplantation in children. One entry per CDR3 protein, called by TCRdb with MiXCR from the PCR reads. Of approximately 82,000 distinct CDR3 sequences listed, about a sixth were seen once; the top ten hold about 54%. Sequencing used PBMCs, mostly from graft donor cells, obtained 360 days after TCRalphabeta/CD19-depleted stem cell transplant. These receptor sequences come from a male patient under 10 years old who had a stem cell transplant for acute lymphoblastic leukemia, so the T cells may come from the graft donor. The CDR3 runs from the conserved cysteine through the conserved F or W. A D gene is named only where the DNA matches it firmly. The size entry is marked missing in some rows and otherwise reads once, few, many or a size class.

TRBJ2-7	many	.	TRBV6-5	TGTGCCAGCAGTTCGGACTATTGGTCCTACGAGCAGTACTTC	CASSSDYWSYEQYF
TRBJ2-7	.	.	TRBV5-5	TGTGCCAGCTCTGGGGGGGCAGGGATCTACGAGCAGTACTTC	CASSGGAGIYEQYF
TRBJ1-2	.	.	TRBV12-3/TRBV12-4	TGTGCCAGCAGTTTAGAGTGGTGGGCCAGGGGTGGTTATGGCTACACCTTC	CASSLEWWARGGYGYTF
TRBJ2-3	many	TRBD1	TRBV24-1	TGTGCCACCAGTGATCCGAGGGGGCAGCTTATCACAGATACGCAGTATTTT	CATSDPRGQLITDTQYF
TRBJ2-1	few	TRBD2	TRBV29-1	TGCAGCGTTGAAAGGGGGACTAGCGGGAGATTCAATGAGCAGTTCTTC	CSVERGTSGRFNEQFF
TRBJ2-7	.	TRBD2	TRBV12-3/TRBV12-4	TGTGCCAGCACCAAATACCCGGTGACTAGCGGAAGGTTCAACGAGCAGTACTTC	CASTKYPVTSGRFNEQYF
TRBJ2-5	.	.	TRBV6-2/TRBV6-3	TGTGCCAGCAGTTACGACTGGAGCGGAAACCAAGAGACCCAGTACTTC	CASSYDWSGNQETQYF
TRBJ1-5	few	.	TRBV6-5	TGTGCCAGCAGAGTGAATCTTCCGGGGAATCAGCCCCAGCATTTT	CASRVNLPGNQPQHF
TRBJ2-1	many	TRBD2	TRBV4-1	TGCGCCAGCAGCCAAACTCTCGCGGGAGGGTCCTACAATGAGCAGTTCTTC	CASSQTLAGGSYNEQFF
TRBJ2-3	few	TRBD2	TRBV10-3	TGTGCCATCAGGGAGCGGGAGGCCCCCACAGATACGCAGTATTTT	CAIREREAPTDTQYF
TRBJ2-2	few	.	TRBV21-1	TGTGCCAGCAGCAAAGAGGGGGGACAGGGAAGAAGAGGGGAGCTGTTTTTT	CASSKEGGQGRRGELFF
TRBJ2-1	many	.	TRBV5-1	TGCGCCAGCAGCTTGGCCGCGGGGGCAAAACACAATGAGCAGTTCTTC	CASSLAAGAKHNEQFF
TRBJ2-1	few	.	TRBV20-1	TGCAGTGCTAGGGAGGGGGCGTCTGAGCAGTTCTTC	CSAREGASEQFF
TRBJ2-5	many	.	TRBV2	TGTGCCAGCAGTTTGGAGACCCAGTACTTC	CASSLETQYF
TRBJ1-5	few	.	TRBV20-1	TGCAGTGCTCGACGACAGGCCAATCAGCCCCAGCATTTT	CSARRQANQPQHF
TRBJ2-3	.	TRBD2	TRBV20-1	TGCAGTGCTAGAGGAGGGACTAGCACCGCAGATACGCAGTATTTT	CSARGGTSTADTQYF
TRBJ2-7	.	.	TRBV7-2	TGTGCCAGCAGCTCCTTTCAGGGTAGGTTCTACGAGCAGTACTTC	CASSSFQGRFYEQYF
TRBJ2-1	few	.	TRBV5-1	TGCGCCAGCAGCCCCAGACAGGTGGCCTACAATGAGCAGTTCTTC	CASSPRQVAYNEQFF
TRBJ2-2	many	.	TRBV7-9	TGTGCCAGCAGCTTACTGGCGATCGGGGAGGAGCTGTTTTTT	CASSLLAIGEELFF
TRBJ1-1	.	TRBD1	TRBV6-1	TGTGCCAGCAGTGAACATAGGGACAGCCAAGCTTTCTTT	CASSEHRDSQAFF
TRBJ1-3	many	.	TRBV7-9	TGTGCCAGCAGCCTAGGGGAATTCGGAAACACCATATATTTT	CASSLGEFGNTIYF
TRBJ2-3	.	.	TRBV11-2	TGTGCCAGCAGCCCCTCCGGGAGTCCTAGCACAGATACGCAGTATTTT	CASSPSGSPSTDTQYF
TRBJ2-7	.	TRBD2	TRBV5-1	TGCGCCAGCAGCTTAAGGCCGGGACTAGCGGGAGTAAGATACGAGCAGTACTTC	CASSLRPGLAGVRYEQYF
TRBJ2-5	few	.	TRBV5-4	TGTGCCAGCAGCTTGTGGGGTGGAGAGACCCAGTACTTC	CASSLWGGETQYF
TRBJ2-1	few	.	TRBV6-1	TGTGCCAGCAGTGAGATGAACTACCCCAATGAGCAGTTCTTC	CASSEMNYPNEQFF
TRBJ2-5	few	.	TRBV21-1	TGTGCCAGCTGCGTACTAGCGGGACTGAGAGAGACCCAGTACTTC	CASCVLAGLRETQYF
TRBJ2-6	.	TRBD2	TRBV27	TGTGCCAGCAGTTTACGCGGGACTAGCGGGAGGGTTTCTGGGGCCAACGTCCTGACTTTC	CASSLRGTSGRVSGANVLTF
TRBJ1-5	few	TRBD1	TRBV20-1	TGCAGTGCGATACAGGGGGTCAATCAGCCCCAGCATTTT	CSAIQGVNQPQHF
TRBJ2-4	few	TRBD2	TRBV11-2	TGTGCCAGCAGCACAGATTCTATGACTGCGGGAGGGTTCAAAAACATTCAGTACTTC	CASSTDSMTAGGFKNIQYF
TRBJ1-1	few	.	TRBV12-3/TRBV12-4	TGTGCCAGCAGTCTTTGGGCGGTCGCCATGAACACTGAAGCTTTCTTT	CASSLWAVAMNTEAFF
TRBJ2-1	.	.	TRBV20-1	TGCAGTGCTAGGGCGGGTGTTCATGAGCAGTTCTTC	CSARAGVHEQFF
TRBJ2-2	.	.	TRBV29-1	TGCAGCGTCAACAAGCCGCCCAACACCGGGGAGCTGTTTTTT	CSVNKPPNTGELFF
TRBJ2-3	many	TRBD2	TRBV10-3	TGTGCCATCGGACTAGCGGGAGGCACAGATACGCAGTATTTT	CAIGLAGGTDTQYF
TRBJ2-7	few	TRBD1	TRBV10-3	TGTGCCCTACCCGACAGGGGCGAGCACCCCTACGAGCAGTACTTC	CALPDRGEHPYEQYF
TRBJ2-7	.	.	TRBV6-5	TGTGCCAGCAGTTACTCCGGTGGGGCCGTCTACGAGCAGTACTTC	CASSYSGGAVYEQYF
TRBJ2-5	few	.	TRBV5-1	TGCGCCAGCAGCGCGGTGGAGACCCAGTACTTC	CASSAVETQYF
TRBJ2-1	many	.	TRBV10-2	TGCGCCAGCATGAGGGGGGGTTCCTACAATGAGCAGTTCTTC	CASMRGGSYNEQFF
TRBJ2-1	many	.	TRBV4-1	TGCGCCAGCAGCCAAGAACGGGGTCGGGACAATGAGCAGTTCTTC	CASSQERGRDNEQFF
TRBJ2-1	.	.	TRBV11-2	TGTGCCAGCAGCTTTGCAGGATTTGGTTACAATGAGCAGTTCTTC	CASSFAGFGYNEQFF
TRBJ2-1	once	TRBD1	TRBV6-5	TGTGCCAGCAGTTACGCAGGGACAGGGGGCCACAATGAGCAGTTCTTC	CASSYAGTGGHNEQFF
TRBJ1-5	few	.	TRBV24-1	TGTGCCACAGCCAGTGGCAATCAGCCCCAGCATTTT	CATASGNQPQHF
TRBJ2-2	.	TRBD1	TRBV28	TGTACCGACAGGGAGCTTCTAACCGGGGAGCTGTTTTTT	CTDRELLTGELFF